Sequencing of this TCR beta chain was carried out in a study of blood T cell repertoires in COVID-19. Turning to the study itself: PBMCs, B-cell-depleted T cells, or T cells provided the cDNA or gDNA that made up the material.

Original processing notes: Nucleated cell counts were estimated from reference gene primer amplification. Clones were sequenced by immunoSEQ multiplex PCR, and TCRdb holds only the in-frame ones, with some missing. V, J and clone size are taken as reported in that table, and D and trimming were inferred from the DNA itself. This table holds around 160,000 clones, approximately 85% found once. Sequenced sample: peripheral blood. The clonotype originates from a woman in her sixties or seventies with COVID-19, enrolled during active disease.

CDR3 region: CASSRNLPGQEAFF. In DNA, the CDR3 is TGTGCCAGCAGCCGCAACTTACCGGGACAGGAAGCTTTCTTT. The chain links TRBV6-5 to TRBJ1-1; 7 bases line up with TRBD1. This CDR3 is 14 amino acids long. Germline assignment: CDR1 MNHEY and CDR2 SVGAGI. V trimming: 6 bases; J trimming: 8 bases; junction bases outside the gene matches: 12.